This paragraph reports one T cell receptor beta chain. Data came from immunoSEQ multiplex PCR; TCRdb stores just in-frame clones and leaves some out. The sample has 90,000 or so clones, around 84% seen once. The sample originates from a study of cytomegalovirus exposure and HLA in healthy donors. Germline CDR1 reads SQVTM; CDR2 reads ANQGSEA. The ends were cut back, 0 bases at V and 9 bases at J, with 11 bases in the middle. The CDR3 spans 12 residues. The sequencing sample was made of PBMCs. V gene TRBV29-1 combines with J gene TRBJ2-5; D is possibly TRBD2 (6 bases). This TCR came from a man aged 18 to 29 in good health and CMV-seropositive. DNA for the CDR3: TGCAGCGTTGAAGATCTTAGGGAGGCCCAGTACTTC. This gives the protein CSVEDLREAQYF.